Below, one T cell receptor (beta chain) is given with its context. Antigen specificity is unknown. This specimen belongs to a study of cytomegalovirus exposure and HLA in healthy donors. Study observations and caveats: For cytomegalovirus status, the classifier reportedly gave diagnoses with high specificity and sensitivity. The tendency of first-cohort TCR clusters to co-occur in the roughly 130 validation repertoires emerged from a later analysis. It was about 150 TCR beta chains that were listed as cytomegalovirus-associated.

Germline V gene sequence: CDR1 MRHNA, CDR2 SNTAGT. The CDR3 totals 13 residues. Trimming took 6 bases from V and 3 from J, leaving 8 bases between them. The donors formed part of the approximately 130-subject validation cohort, distinct from the approximately 670-subject first cohort. Here immunoSEQ multiplex PCR was the method, and the copy in TCRdb shows in-frame clones only, minus some. The sample holds nearly 110,000 clones, about 85% seen once. This chain joins TRBV6-4 and TRBJ2-2; D might be TRBD1 (5 bases). The receptor's source is a woman between 18 and 29 years old in good health and CMV-seropositive. Sequenced sample: PBMCs. The CDR3 sequence: CASSLQDTGELFF. CDR3 sequence (DNA): TGTGCCAGCAGCCTACAGGACACCGGGGAGCTGTTTTTT.